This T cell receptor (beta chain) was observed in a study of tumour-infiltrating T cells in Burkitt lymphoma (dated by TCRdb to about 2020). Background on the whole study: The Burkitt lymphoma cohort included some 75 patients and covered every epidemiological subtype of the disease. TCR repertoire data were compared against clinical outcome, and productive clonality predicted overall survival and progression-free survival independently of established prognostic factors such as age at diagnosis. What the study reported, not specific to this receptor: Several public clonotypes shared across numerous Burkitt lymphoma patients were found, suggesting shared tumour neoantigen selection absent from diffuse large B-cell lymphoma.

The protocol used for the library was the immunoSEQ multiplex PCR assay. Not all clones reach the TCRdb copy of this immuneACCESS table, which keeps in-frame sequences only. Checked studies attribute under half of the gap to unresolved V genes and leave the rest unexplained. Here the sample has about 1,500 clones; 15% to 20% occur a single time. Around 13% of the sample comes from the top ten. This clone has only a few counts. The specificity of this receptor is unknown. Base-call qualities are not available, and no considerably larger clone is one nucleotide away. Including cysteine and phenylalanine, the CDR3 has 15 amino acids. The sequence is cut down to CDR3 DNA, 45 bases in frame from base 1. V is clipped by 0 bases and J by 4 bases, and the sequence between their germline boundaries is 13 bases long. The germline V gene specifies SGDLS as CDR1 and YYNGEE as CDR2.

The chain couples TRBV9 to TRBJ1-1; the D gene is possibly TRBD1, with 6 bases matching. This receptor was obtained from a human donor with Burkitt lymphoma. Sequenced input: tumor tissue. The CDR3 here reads CASSVDGGAGTEAFF. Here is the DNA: TGTGCCAGCAGCGTAGACGGGGGCGCGGGCACTGAAGCTTTCTTT.